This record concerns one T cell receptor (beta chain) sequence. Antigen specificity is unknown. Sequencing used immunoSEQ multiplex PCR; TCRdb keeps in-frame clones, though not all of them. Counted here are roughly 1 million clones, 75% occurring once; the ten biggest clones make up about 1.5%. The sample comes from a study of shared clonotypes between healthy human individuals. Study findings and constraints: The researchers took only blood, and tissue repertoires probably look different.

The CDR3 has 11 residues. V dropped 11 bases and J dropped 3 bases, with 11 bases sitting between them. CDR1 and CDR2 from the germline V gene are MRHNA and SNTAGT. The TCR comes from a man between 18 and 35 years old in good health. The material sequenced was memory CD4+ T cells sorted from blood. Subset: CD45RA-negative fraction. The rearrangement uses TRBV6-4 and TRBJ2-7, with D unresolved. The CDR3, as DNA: TGTGCCCGAAGATTTCACTACGAGCAGTACTTC. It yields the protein CARRFHYEQYF.